These 15 T cell receptor beta chains came from one sample sequenced in a study of cytomegalovirus exposure and HLA in healthy donors. TCRdb's table, derived via immunoSEQ multiplex PCR, lists solely in-frame clones and lacks some. The sample lists around 250,000 clones, 90% occurring once. What was sequenced was PBMCs. The receptors here all came from a woman aged 18 to 35 in good health and CMV-seronegative.

This chain joins TRBV15 and TRBJ2-2, with 9 bases identical to TRBD1. Germline values: CDR1 LNHNV, CDR2 YYDKDF (reference sequence). This CDR3 region has 17 residues. The junction had 8 bases not matched to a gene; V was cut back by 0 bases and J by 6 bases. CDR3: CATSRDPTGGRAGELFF. The CDR3 nucleotides read TGTGCCACCAGCAGAGATCCGACAGGGGGTCGGGCCGGGGAGCTGTTTTTT.

This clone was seen a single time. The V and J genes are TRBV5-1 and TRBJ1-2; D perhaps matches TRBD1 (5 bases). CDR3 size: 13 residues. V lost 1 base to trimming and J lost 7 bases, with 11 bases between them. Germline CDR1 and CDR2: SGHRS and YFSETQ. The CDR3 region has the DNA TGCGCCAGCAGCTTGAGTAGGGACTCTGGCTACACCTTC. Residues: CASSLSRDSGYTF.

The chain has TRBV30 and TRBJ1-3, with no clear D. The CDR3 extends over 13 amino acids. In germline, CDR1 is GTSNPN, CDR2 SVGIG (reference sequence). V was clipped by 0 bases and J by 4 bases, with 7 bases between them. The CDR3 DNA is TGTGCCTGGAGTGTATCGGGGGGAAACACCATATATTTT. Protein: CAWSVSGGNTIYF.

The V call is TRBV19, the J call TRBJ2-1, with TRBD2 identical over 7 bases. Trimming at V came to 1 base and at J to 7 bases, leaving 4 bases not matched to a gene. This CDR3 contains 14 residues. CDR1 is LNHDA, CDR2 SQIVND, per germline (reference sequence). CDR3 residues: CASSIGPGRNEQFF. For the CDR3, the DNA is TGTGCCAGTAGTATAGGGCCCGGGAGGAATGAGCAGTTCTTC.

DNA of the CDR3: TGTGCCAGCAGCTTTAGGGGCTCCTACGAGCAGTACTTC. Protein: CASSFRGSYEQYF. The chain recombines TRBV11-3 with TRBJ2-7, with D possibly being TRBD1 (5 bases). The V gene's germline CDR1 is SGHNT and CDR2 YENEEA. The CDR3 consists of 13 residues. V was trimmed by 3 bases and J by 0 bases, leaving 6 bases between them.

This clone has just one count. The gene calls are TRBV5-6 and TRBJ2-2; D is possibly TRBD2 (6 bases). V lost 1 base to trimming and J lost 5 bases, with 15 bases between them. The V gene's germline CDR1 is SGHDT and CDR2 YYEEEE. This CDR3 has 16 residues. CDR3 loop: CASSLYREEWTGELFF. The CDR3 DNA is TGTGCCAGCAGCTTGTATAGGGAGGAATGGACCGGGGAGCTGTTTTTT.

The chain has TRBV6-5 and TRBJ1-5; maybe TRBD1 (5 bases). Germline CDR1 is MNHEY and CDR2 is SVGAGI. V gave up 1 base and J gave up 5 bases, with 12 bases separating them. CDR3 size: 15 residues. The DNA for the CDR3 is TGTGCCAGCAGTTACTTTCGACAGAAGGATCAGCCCCAGCATTTT. Its protein is CASSYFRQKDQPQHF.

This clone was found once. This chain links TRBV6-5 with TRBJ2-3; D is possibly TRBD1 (7 bases). In germline, CDR1 is MNHEY, CDR2 SVGAGI. CDR3 length: 15 residues. Trimming shortened V by 8 bases and J by 2 bases, and 17 bases separated the two germline ends. This CDR3 is CASRPAGGYTDTQYF. The CDR3 DNA is TGTGCCAGCCGCCCGGCAGGGGGGTACACAGATACGCAGTATTTT.

V gene TRBV11-2 combines with J gene TRBJ2-5, with 8 bases that match TRBD2. From germline, CDR1 is SGHAT and CDR2 FQNNGV. This CDR3 region has 13 residues. Trimming at V came to 4 bases and at J to 5 bases, leaving 3 bases not matched to a gene. The CDR3 DNA reads as TGTGCCAGCAGCTGGACTAGCTGGGAGACCCAGTACTTC. Its translation: CASSWTSWETQYF. The entire variable domain, with the rest obtained from reference TRBV11-2 and TRBJ2-5, is as follows: EAGVAQSPRYKIIEKRQSVAFWCNPISGHATLYWYQQILGQGPKLLIQFQNNGVVDDSQLPKDRFSAERLKGVDSTLKIQPAKLEDSAVYLCASSWTSWETQYFGPGTRLLVL.

This chain uses TRBV27 with TRBJ2-2; 7 bases line up with TRBD1. From germline, CDR1 is MNHEY and CDR2 SMNVEV (reference sequence). CDR3 size: 15 residues. After removal of 5 bases from V and 7 bases from J, the junction contained 10 bases not matched to a gene. The CDR3 sequence: CASSHAGGSGGELFF. DNA of the CDR3: TGTGCCAGCAGTCATGCAGGGGGAAGCGGCGGGGAGCTGTTTTTT.

The chain carries TRBV23-1 and TRBJ2-1, with TRBD1 as a possible D gene (6 bases). TRBV23-1 is designated an ORF whose function remains uncertain. The ends were cut back, 2 bases at V and 5 bases at J, with 25 bases in the middle. This CDR3 spans 19 amino acids. CDR3 residues: CASSQPESGRGDWDNEQFF. The CDR3 nucleotides read TGCGCCAGCAGTCAACCTGAGAGCGGCAGGGGCGATTGGGACAATGAGCAGTTCTTC.

The rearrangement joins TRBV28 to TRBJ1-5, with TRBD1 matching over 8 bases. This CDR3 is built from 16 residues. The V and J ends lost 5 bases and 7 bases, in that order; junction bases with no gene match: 13. CDR1 and CDR2 from the germline V gene are MDHEN and SYDVKM. The CDR3, as DNA: TGTGCCAGCAGTCTACCGGGACAGGTAAGTAGGCAGCCCCAGCATTTT. Translated: CASSLPGQVSRQPQHF.

As regards this clone: At one end the junction does not follow the germline gene, possibly because of a read error. The chain links TRBV6-8 to TRBJ1-3; TRBD1 might be the D (6 bases). Germline CDR1 and CDR2: MNHGY and SAAAGT. This CDR3 is built from 11 residues. Written as DNA, the CDR3 is TGTGCCAGCAGACCCAGACAGGCAACGACTTTT. Translating it yields CASRPRQATTF.

The chain carries TRBV21-1 and TRBJ2-7; the DNA was not compared with TRBD2, the D call given in the table. TRBV21-1 represents a pseudogene. There are 17 residues in the CDR3. CDR3 sequence (DNA): TGTGCCAGCAAAAGGCCAGCCCTCCGGGATCAACTTTACGAGCAGTACTTC. Translation gives CASKRPALRDQLYEQYF.

The J gene is TRBJ2-4, the V gene TRBV9; D possibly corresponds to TRBD2 (5 bases). The germline V gene has CDR1 SGDLS and CDR2 YYNGEE. The CDR3 has 17 amino acids. V gave up 0 bases and J gave up 1 base, with 14 bases separating them. CDR3 protein: CASSVGSFEGAKNIQYF. The CDR3 bases are TGTGCCAGCAGCGTAGGTTCCTTCGAGGGTGCCAAAAACATTCAGTACTTC. The full variable domain, its missing parts supplied by reference TRBV9 and TRBJ2-4, is DSGVTQTPKHLITATGQRVTLRCSPRSGDLSVYWYQQSLDQGLQFLIQYYNGEERAKGNILERFSAQQFPDLHSELNLSSLELGDSALYFCASSVGSFEGAKNIQYFGAGTRLSVL.